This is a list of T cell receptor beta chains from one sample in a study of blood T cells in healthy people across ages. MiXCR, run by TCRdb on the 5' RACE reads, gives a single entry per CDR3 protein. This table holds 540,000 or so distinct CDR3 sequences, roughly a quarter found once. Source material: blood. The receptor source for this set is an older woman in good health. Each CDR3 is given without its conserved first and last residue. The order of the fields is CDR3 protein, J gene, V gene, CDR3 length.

ASSLHGTGNYEQY | TRBJ2-7 | TRBV12-3/TRBV12-4 | 13
AISERSSSTDTQY | TRBJ2-3 | TRBV10-3 | 13
ASSQGRSSGGPYSTDTQY | TRBJ2-3 | TRBV4-2 | 18
ASSDGVTDTQY | TRBJ2-3 | TRBV5-1 | 11
SAQLAGGTDTQY | TRBJ2-3 | TRBV20-1 | 12
ATSDSRRGNTETQY | TRBJ2-5 | TRBV24-1 | 14
ASSLEPFSKNNSPLH | TRBJ1-6 | TRBV5-1 | 15
SATAGGEKLF | TRBJ1-4 | TRBV20-1 | 10
ASSPLGGVRTQY | TRBJ2-5 | TRBV7-2 | 12
ASSRGTGGSAEAF | TRBJ1-1 | TRBV7-2 | 13
SVEGPTGGDEKLF | TRBJ1-4 | TRBV29-1 | 13
SARVTGAGVVGEQF | TRBJ2-1 | TRBV20-1 | 14
ASSGQGAGEQPQH | TRBJ1-5 | TRBV6-2/TRBV6-3 | 13
ASSPQTAPGGGYGYT | TRBJ1-2 | TRBV7-2 | 15
ASSYRGNYEQY | TRBJ2-7 | TRBV14 | 11
ASSGSGGATQETQY | TRBJ2-5 | TRBV2 | 14
ASRGAGGDYEQY | TRBJ2-7 | TRBV12-3/TRBV12-4 | 12
ASSGQGFETQY | TRBJ2-5 | TRBV5-1 | 11
ASSLTGANYNEQF | TRBJ2-1 | TRBV7-3 | 13
SAGPPGASNYGYT | TRBJ1-2 | TRBV20-1 | 13
ASSQDSWETQY | TRBJ2-5 | TRBV3-1 | 11
ASSLKGADTEAF | TRBJ1-1 | TRBV5-1 | 12
ASRGGDEQF | TRBJ2-1 | TRBV6-5 | 9
ASSQVSQPGDTQY | TRBJ2-3 | TRBV4-2 | 13
ASSQERAGAAETDTQY | TRBJ2-3 | TRBV3-1 | 16
ASSPTGRTEAF | TRBJ1-1 | TRBV12-3/TRBV12-4 | 11
ASSWTTGGSPLH | TRBJ1-6 | TRBV7-9 | 12
AWFSLNTGELF | TRBJ2-2 | TRBV30 | 11
ASSLTTGGVGNQPQH | TRBJ1-5 | TRBV7-3 | 15
ASSQQGSGYGYT | TRBJ1-2 | TRBV4-3 | 12
ASSALQGGGEQF | TRBJ2-1 | TRBV9 | 12
ASSAGRGYNEQF | TRBJ2-1 | TRBV5-1 | 12
ASSYSGRGEKLF | TRBJ1-4 | TRBV6-5 | 12
ASSYAISYEQY | - | TRBV6-6 | 11
ASRKRSGLADEQF | - | TRBV7-8 | 13
ASSLVTGNNEKLF | TRBJ1-4 | TRBV7-2 | 13
ATSDLGLDNQYEQY | TRBJ2-7 | TRBV24-1 | 14
ASSPITYEQY | - | TRBV7-2 | 10
ASSWTGGSFYEQY | - | TRBV7-3 | 13
ASSSGRGVNTEAF | TRBJ1-1 | TRBV5-1 | 13
ASSRGTGYDYGYT | TRBJ1-2 | TRBV5-1 | 13
SVEGISGVVPSTDTQY | TRBJ2-3 | TRBV29-1 | 16